This TCR beta chain was captured by sequencing in a study of CD4+ T cells in melanoma (dated by TCRdb to 2021 to 2024). About the full investigation: Neoantigen-specific CD4+ T cells in human melanoma were what the study investigated. General findings and caveats noted by the study authors: The report described a correlation between neoantigen-specific CD4+ T cells and the function of CD8+ T cells, macrophages and B cells. Diverse differentiation states were reported to be shown by neoantigen-specific CD4+ T cells in melanoma.

Receptor amplification or capture employed the immunoSEQ multiplex PCR assay. TCRdb mirrors the immuneACCESS table, restricted to in-frame sequences. Some clones are absent from its copies; in checked studies, under half trace to an unresolved V gene, and the reason for the others is unknown. Across this sample there are about 140,000 clones, with around 90% seen only once. The ten largest clonotypes hold less than 2% of the sample. For CDR1 and CDR2, the germline V gene (reference sequence) lists LNHDA and SQIVND. The CDR3 starts with the cysteine, ends with the phenylalanine, and has 16 residues. Only the CDR3 portion is preserved as DNA: 48 bases, with reading frame beginning at the first base. The V and J ends are trimmed by 6 bases and 0 bases, leaving 15 bases between them. Patients with melanoma were used as donors. This clone has just one count. Which antigen it targets is not known. Qualities for individual bases were not recorded, and no much larger clone is one base off.

This TCR was sampled from a human donor with melanoma. The sequence links TRBV19 to TRBJ1-3; perhaps TRBD1 is the D gene, with 6 bases matching. The CDR3 is CASSGRTVSSGNTIYF. Read as DNA, the sequence is TGTGCCAGTAGCGGACGGACAGTTAGCTCTGGAAACACCATATATTTT.